This entry features one T cell receptor (beta chain) sequence. Its antigen is not identified. The data originate from a study of cytomegalovirus exposure and HLA in healthy donors. Both 60 Vbeta primers and 13 Jbeta primers went into the PCR. Sequencing was performed with immunoSEQ multiplex PCR; in TCRdb, only in-frame clones are kept and a portion is missing. This sample contains over 100,000 clones. Study-level results: Later work found most CMV-associated TCR beta chains apparently HLA-restricted.

The CDR3 sequence is 15 residues long. V gave up 3 bases and J gave up 5 bases; unmatched junction bases: 5. Germline lookup yields CDR1 LNHDA and CDR2 SQIVND (reference sequence). The genes are TRBV19 and TRBJ1-5, with 9 positions matching TRBD1. The sequencing input was PBMCs. The clonotype originates from a middle-aged man in good health and CMV-seropositive. CDR3 residues: CASSIQDRGHQPQHF. The CDR3 nucleotides read TGTGCCAGTAGTATCCAGGACAGGGGCCATCAGCCCCAGCATTTT.